The clone carrying this T cell receptor (beta chain) was recorded at least ten times. The data were taken from a study of early T cells in non-severe SARS-CoV-2 infection. One entry per CDR3 protein, called by TCRdb with MiXCR from the 5' RACE reads. This table has 63,000 or so distinct CDR3 sequences, roughly 11% appearing once. V shed 5 bases, J shed 6 bases, and the junction held 11 bases outside the gene matches. This CDR3 region has 15 residues. In germline, CDR1 is SGHRS, CDR2 YFSETQ. The starting material was whole blood, obtained at baseline. The sequence came from an adult who was a healthcare worker with PCR-confirmed SARS-CoV-2 infection or an uninfected control (not recorded which). The chain employs TRBV5-1 and TRBJ2-3; 8 positions agree with TRBD1. Here the CDR3 DNA reads TGCGCCAGCAGTTATCAGGGGGCCTACACCGATACGCAGTATTTT. This translates into CASSYQGAYTDTQYF.